This T cell receptor beta chain stems from a study of CD8 T cells in ankylosing spondylitis. From the 5' RACE reads, TCRdb called clonotypes with MiXCR, one entry per CDR3 protein. Altogether hundreds of thousands of distinct CDR3 sequences are present, about 24% being singletons, with the ten largest covering roughly 0.9%. The CDR3 totals 13 residues. In germline, CDR1 is MNHNS, CDR2 SASEGT. The V end was cut by 6 bases, the J end by 1 base, with 9 bases between. Study observations and caveats: Disease-linked clones bore a CD8+ phenotype and were relatively rare in peripheral blood. Significantly higher representation of disease-linked clones was reported for matched ankylosing spondylitis synovial fluid. Typical of ankylosing spondylitis blood, it appeared, was a TCR beta motif of several highly homologous variants. Earlier literature documents some of the motif variants in reactive arthritis synovial fluid and blood.

This clonotype has just a few counts. What it binds is unknown. This sequence joins TRBV6-1 and TRBJ1-2, with D tentatively TRBD1 (5 bases). Sequencing was performed on blood, either unsorted or a sorted T cell fraction (not recorded which). This TCR was sampled from a male donor with ankylosing spondylitis. In nucleotides, the CDR3 is TGTGCCAGCAGGAGGGACGGTAACTATGGCTACACCTTC. It translates to CASRRDGNYGYTF.